The 30 T cell receptor beta chains below were found in one sample sequenced in a study of PD-1 blockade in classical Hodgkin lymphoma. Repertoires were generated with immunoSEQ multiplex PCR, while TCRdb's copy carries only in-frame clones and drops some. Among some 93,000 clones listed, roughly 92% were seen once. Relapses following autologous stem cell transplantation were seen in all patients, with brentuximab vedotin exposure varying. This specimen was peripheral blood mononuclear cells (PBMCs), taken at baseline. These receptors all come from a human donor with classical Hodgkin lymphoma.

V and J are TRBV4-1 and TRBJ2-3, with D unresolved. Germline V gene lookup returns CDR1 MGHRA and CDR2 YSYEKL. This CDR3 has 15 amino acids. Trimming took 1 base from V and 1 from J, leaving 9 bases between them. Here the CDR3 reads CASSQVSHGTDTQYF. The CDR3 bases are TGCGCCAGCAGCCAAGTTTCACACGGCACAGATACGCAGTATTTT.

The chain recombines TRBV28 with TRBJ2-2, with TRBD2 identical over 10 bases. This CDR3 contains 16 residues. V gave up 6 bases and J gave up 6 bases; unmatched junction bases: 10. CDR1 MDHEN and CDR2 SYDVKM come from the germline V gene. For the CDR3, the DNA is TGTGCCAGCAGCACTAATCTAGCGGGAGCGTCCGGGGAGCTGTTTTTT. It translates to CASSTNLAGASGELFF.

This chain uses TRBV7-3 with TRBJ1-1; maybe TRBD1 (6 bases). This CDR3 region has 18 residues. Germline CDR1 SGHTA, CDR2 FQGTGA. V was shortened by 0 bases and J by 0 bases, with 17 bases between the two germline ends. In DNA form, the CDR3 reads TGTGCCAGCAGCTTAACGCCCGGGTCAGGGGTAGTGAACACTGAAGCTTTCTTT. Its protein is CASSLTPGSGVVNTEAFF.

The chain is built from TRBV6-5 and TRBJ2-2; 12 nucleotides agree with TRBD2. Trimming cost V 6 bases and J 5 bases; bases outside gene matches: 1. The germline V gene has CDR1 MNHEY and CDR2 SVGAGI. This CDR3 spans 14 amino acids. For the CDR3, the DNA is TGTGCCAGCAGAGGACTAGCGGGAACCGGGGAGCTGTTTTTT. Its protein product is CASRGLAGTGELFF.

This chain connects TRBV5-1 to TRBJ2-5, with TRBD1 matching over 8 bases. V dropped 0 bases and J dropped 5; count of bases not matched to a gene: 15. The CDR3 loop spans 18 amino acids. Looked up from germline, CDR1 is SGHRS and CDR2 is YFSETQ. CDR3 DNA: TGCGCCAGCAGCTTGGATACAACCGGGACAGGCGCCGAGGAGACCCAGTACTTC. Amino acids: CASSLDTTGTGAEETQYF.

This clone was picked up a small number of times. The gene calls are TRBV5-1 and TRBJ2-3; a possible D gene is TRBD2 (6 bases). Per the germline V gene, CDR1 is SGHRS and CDR2 is YFSETQ. The ends were cut back, 4 bases at V and 2 bases at J, with 11 bases in the middle. This CDR3 has 14 residues. The CDR3 reads CASSPGLNTDTQYF. CDR3 bases: TGCGCCAGCAGCCCGGGACTCAACACAGATACGCAGTATTTT.

This chain joins TRBV28 and TRBJ2-3, with TRBD2 identical over 7 bases. Germline trimming cut 2 bases from V and 6 bases from J; bases unmatched to any gene: 8. The V gene's germline CDR1 is MDHEN and CDR2 SYDVKM. This CDR3 spans 15 amino acids. The CDR3 DNA reads TGTGCCAGCAGTTTAAATGGGGCGGGGGAGGATACGCAGTATTTT. Its protein is CASSLNGAGEDTQYF.

The rearrangement uses TRBV28 and TRBJ2-3; 8 nucleotides match TRBD2. Per the germline V gene, CDR1 is MDHEN and CDR2 is SYDVKM. After removal of 7 bases from V and 2 bases from J, the junction contained 8 bases not matched to a gene. This CDR3 has 15 amino acids. This CDR3 reads CASNPRGGPTDTQYF. In nucleotides, the CDR3 is TGTGCCAGCAACCCCCGGGGGGGGCCCACAGATACGCAGTATTTT.

V is TRBV18 and J is TRBJ2-6; 10 bases are a match to TRBD1. Trimming removed 3 bases from V and 3 bases from J; junction bases left unmatched: 11. The CDR3 runs 19 residues. Germline V gene data show CDR1 as KGHSH and CDR2 as LQKENI. CDR3 sequence reads: CASSPGTGVPLGGANVLTF. The CDR3 nucleotides are TGTGCCAGCTCACCCGGGACAGGGGTCCCTCTAGGTGGGGCCAACGTCCTGACTTTC.

The chain couples TRBV7-3 to TRBJ2-1; 13 bases align to TRBD2. Germline lookup yields CDR1 SGHTA and CDR2 FQGTGA. This CDR3 region has 17 residues. Losses at the gene ends were 5 bases for V and 0 bases for J; bases not matched to a gene: 4. The CDR3 coding sequence is TGTGCCAGCAGCACCGGACTAGCGGGGGTCTCCTACAATGAGCAGTTCTTC. Protein: CASSTGLAGVSYNEQFF.

V gene TRBV5-6 combines with J gene TRBJ2-7; D is perhaps TRBD2 (7 bases). The V end lost 0 bases, the J end lost 7 bases, and 14 bases lay between the germline ends. This CDR3 is 14 amino acids long. The germline gives CDR1 SGHDT, CDR2 YYEEEE. The CDR3: CASSLEVRGGEQYF. The CDR3 DNA follows: TGTGCCAGCAGCTTGGAGGTCAGGGGAGGGGAGCAGTACTTC.

The J gene is TRBJ1-2, the V gene TRBV27, with D uncertain. This CDR3 region has 13 residues. CDR1 and CDR2 from the germline V gene are MNHEY and SMNVEV (reference sequence). The V gene lost 2 bases and the J gene lost 4 bases, with 8 bases spanning the gap. CDR3 DNA sequence: TGTGCCAGCAGTTTAGGAGGGCCCTATGGCTACACCTTC. It translates to CASSLGGPYGYTF.

This chain uses TRBV6-5 with TRBJ1-5, with a possible D match to TRBD1 (5 bases). Trimming stripped 0 bases from V and 0 bases from J, with 9 bases between. CDR1 is MNHEY, CDR2 SVGAGI, per germline. The CDR3 consists of 16 residues. CDR3 bases: TGTGCCAGCAGTTACTCGGGGCAGGTTAGCAATCAGCCCCAGCATTTT. Protein sequence: CASSYSGQVSNQPQHF.

The J gene is TRBJ2-7, the V gene TRBV19, with 8 bases lining up with TRBD1. The CDR3 has 15 amino acids. From germline, CDR1 is LNHDA and CDR2 SQIVND (reference sequence). Trimming removed 4 bases from V and 3 bases from J; junction bases left unmatched: 8. CDR3 nucleotide sequence: TGTGCCAGTAGTAGGGGTAACGGACAGGGCTACGAGCAGTACTTC. Amino acids: CASSRGNGQGYEQYF.

This clone appeared a single time. The rearrangement joins TRBV25-1 to TRBJ2-3; TRBD2 might be the D (6 bases). The CDR3 is made up of 15 amino acids. With 6 bases removed from V and 5 bases from J, the gap between germline ends came to 18 bases. Germline V gives CDR1 MGHDK, CDR2 SYGVNS. CDR3 protein: CASRPASGVEDTQYF. As DNA, the CDR3 is TGTGCCAGCAGACCCGCGTCGGGAGTCGAAGATACGCAGTATTTT.

V and J are TRBV2 and TRBJ1-3; D remains ambiguous. Germline V gene data show CDR1 as SNHLY and CDR2 as FYNNEI. The CDR3 consists of 16 residues. Between the trimmed V and J ends, which lost 2 bases and 0 bases, there was a span of 11 bases. The CDR3 loop reads CASSESRQPSGNTIYF. CDR3 DNA: TGTGCCAGCAGTGAATCGCGCCAGCCCTCTGGAAACACCATATATTTT.

The chain joins TRBV29-1 to TRBJ2-1; tentative D call: TRBD2 (7 bases). The CDR3 is made up of 15 amino acids. CDR1 SQVTM and CDR2 ANQGSEA come from the germline V gene. Trimming cost V 6 bases and J 3 bases, with 18 bases left between them. The CDR3 loop reads CSVGGTTGGYNEQFF. CDR3 nucleotides: TGCAGCGTCGGGGGGACGACAGGAGGCTACAATGAGCAGTTCTTC.

This clone was counted a single time. The V call is TRBV7-9, the J call TRBJ1-2, with TRBD1 matching over 7 bases. This CDR3 has 16 residues. With 6 bases clipped from V and 3 bases from J, the junction kept 13 bases outside the gene matches. The germline V gene has CDR1 SEHNR and CDR2 FQNEAQ (reference sequence). The CDR3 is CASRRKEGAEDYGYTF. CDR3 DNA: TGTGCCAGCAGACGTAAAGAGGGGGCGGAGGACTATGGCTACACCTTC. The variable domain in full, with the rest retrieved from reference TRBV7-9 and TRBJ1-2, is DTGVSQNPRHKITKRGQNVTFRCDPISEHNRLYWYRQTLGQGPEFLTYFQNEAQLEKSRLLSDRFSAERPKGSFSTLEIQRTEQGDSAMYLCASRRKEGAEDYGYTFGSGTRLTVV.

The V and J genes are TRBV6-4 and TRBJ2-2, with D maybe TRBD1 (6 bases). Germline CDR1 and CDR2: MRHNA and SNTAGT. Trimming cost V 5 bases and J 7 bases, with 11 bases left between them. The CDR3 has 13 amino acids. The CDR3 reads CASSPQGIGELFF. In DNA, the CDR3 is TGTGCCAGCAGTCCGCAGGGGATCGGGGAGCTGTTTTTT.

The chain employs TRBV5-1 and TRBJ1-1; D gene uncertain. The CDR3 loop spans 13 amino acids. Germline-derived CDR1 and CDR2 are SGHRS and YFSETQ. The germline V and J ends were trimmed by 2 bases and 4 bases, with 9 bases remaining between them. The DNA of the CDR3 is TGCGCCAGCAGCTTTGCGGGAAGCACTGAAGCTTTCTTT. It is translated as CASSFAGSTEAFF.

The rearrangement links TRBV11-2 to TRBJ2-1, with TRBD2 matching over 11 bases. Trimming removed 7 bases from V and 6 bases from J; junction bases left unmatched: 11. The CDR3 spans 16 residues. Looked up from germline, CDR1 is SGHAT and CDR2 is FQNNGV. CDR3 sequence (DNA): TGTGCCAGCACCCCTCGTAGCGGGAGGGCCCGCAATGAGCAGTTCTTC. Amino acid sequence: CASTPRSGRARNEQFF.

This clone was seen once. The chain uses TRBV6-5 and TRBJ2-2, with 7 nucleotides matching TRBD2. The germline V gene encodes CDR1 MNHEY and CDR2 SVGAGI. The CDR3 extends over 15 amino acids. V gave up 6 bases and J gave up 6 bases; unmatched junction bases: 10. In DNA form, the CDR3 reads TGTGCCAGCAGCCGCCAGACTAGCTTGGCCGGGGAGCTGTTTTTT. It translates to CASSRQTSLAGELFF.

This clone was seen only once. The chain carries TRBV29-1 and TRBJ2-3; D remains unclear. CDR1 is SQVTM and CDR2 is ANQGSEA in the germline V gene. V gave up 3 bases and J gave up 4 bases, with 11 bases separating them. The CDR3 spans 13 residues. CDR3 DNA sequence: TGCAGCGTTGAGTTCGTCCGGGCAGATACGCAGTATTTT. It translates to CSVEFVRADTQYF.

The genes are TRBV19 and TRBJ2-7; perhaps TRBD1 as D (6 bases). V was clipped by 3 bases and J by 3 bases, with 9 bases between them. Germline V gene lookup returns CDR1 LNHDA and CDR2 SQIVND (reference sequence). CDR3 length: 13 amino acids. CDR3 nucleotide sequence: TGTGCCAGTAGTATCGGACAGAACTACGAGCAGTACTTC. It yields the protein CASSIGQNYEQYF.

The chain recombines TRBV5-1 with TRBJ2-3; D might be TRBD1 (5 bases). This CDR3 has 16 residues. The V end lost 4 bases, the J end lost 2 bases, and 17 bases lay between the germline ends. CDR1 is SGHRS, CDR2 YFSETQ, per germline. DNA for the CDR3: TGCGCCAGCAGCACCCAGGGTTTAACGGACACAGATACGCAGTATTTT. Translation gives CASSTQGLTDTDTQYF.

The rearrangement uses TRBV30 and TRBJ2-1; 9 bases fit TRBD2. This CDR3 contains 15 residues. Germline lookup yields CDR1 GTSNPN and CDR2 SVGIG (reference sequence). Unmatched junction bases numbered 10, after V lost 3 bases and J lost 7 bases. The CDR3 nucleotides read TGTGCCTGGAGAGTGTTTAGCGGGAGTCGGAATGAGCAGTTCTTC. Amino acids: CAWRVFSGSRNEQFF.

The chain employs TRBV28 and TRBJ2-1; TRBD1 might be the D (6 bases). The germline V and J ends were trimmed by 8 bases and 10 bases, with 15 bases remaining between them. Germline CDR1 MDHEN, CDR2 SYDVKM. This CDR3 has 12 residues. CDR3 region: CASLTSGTEQFF. CDR3 nucleotide sequence: TGTGCCAGCCTAACTTCCGGGACAGAGCAGTTCTTC. The variable domain in full, completed from reference TRBV28 and TRBJ2-1, reads DVKVTQSSRYLVKRTGEKVFLECVQDMDHENMFWYRQDPGLGLRLIYFSYDVKMKEKGDIPEGYSVSREKKERFSLILESASTNQTSMYLCASLTSGTEQFFGPGTRLTVL.

J is TRBJ2-2 and V is TRBV28; TRBD2 matches at 8 bases. The trim removed 2 bases at V and 4 bases at J, leaving 12 bases unmatched. The germline V gene has CDR1 MDHEN and CDR2 SYDVKM. This CDR3 spans 18 amino acids. DNA for the CDR3: TGTGCCAGCAGTTTAGGAGCGGGAGTCTTGGTGGGCACCGGGGAGCTGTTTTTT. Amino acids: CASSLGAGVLVGTGELFF. Complete variable domain (other parts from reference TRBV28 and TRBJ2-2): DVKVTQSSRYLVKRTGEKVFLECVQDMDHENMFWYRQDPGLGLRLIYFSYDVKMKEKGDIPEGYSVSREKKERFSLILESASTNQTSMYLCASSLGAGVLVGTGELFFGEGSRLTVL.

The CDR3 nucleotides are TGCGCCAGCAGCTTGGGTCCCGAGAACACTGAAGCTTTCTTT. This gives the protein CASSLGPENTEAFF. The chain links TRBV5-1 to TRBJ1-1; D unclear. The CDR3 totals 14 residues. Germline V gene sequence: CDR1 SGHRS, CDR2 YFSETQ. The germline V and J ends were trimmed by 0 bases and 1 base, with 7 bases remaining between them.

This chain uses TRBV9 with TRBJ1-2; the D is unclear. The germline V gene has CDR1 SGDLS and CDR2 YYNGEE. This CDR3 comprises 14 residues. The ends were cut back, 4 bases at V and 4 bases at J, with 14 bases in the middle. CDR3 sequence reads: CASSTTRSGYGYTF. In DNA, the CDR3 is TGTGCCAGCAGCACAACACGGAGCGGCTATGGCTACACCTTC.